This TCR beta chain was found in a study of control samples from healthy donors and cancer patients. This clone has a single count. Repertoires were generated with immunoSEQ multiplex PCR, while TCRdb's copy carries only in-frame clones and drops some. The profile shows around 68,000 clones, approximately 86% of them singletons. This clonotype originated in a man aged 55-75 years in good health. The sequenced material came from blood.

Written as DNA, the CDR3 is TGTGCCAGCTCAATACAGGACGGGCCCTACGAGCAGTACTTC. It is translated as CASSIQDGPYEQYF. The J gene is TRBJ2-7, the V gene TRBV18; D is perhaps TRBD1 (5 bases). The CDR3 covers 14 residues. V was cut by 5 bases and J by 2 bases, with 13 bases left in between. CDR1 and CDR2 from the germline V gene are KGHSH and LQKENI.